This T cell receptor beta chain originates from a study of vaccination effects on CD4 cells after COVID-19. The ViraFEST assay expanded antigen-specific CD4+ T cells with viral peptide pools before sequencing. Once cultured for about 9 days, the cells underwent separation to obtain CD4+ T cells. Vaccinated recipients, who were negative for nucleocapsid antibodies, had no history of SARS-CoV-2 infection. TCRdb's table, derived via immunoSEQ multiplex PCR, lists solely in-frame clones and lacks some. Of about 79,000 clones in the sample, roughly 74% were seen once. This clone was observed once. What it recognizes is unknown. The source was CD4+ T cells from PBMCs cultured with HCoV-229E spike peptides, collected before COVID-19 vaccination. The TCR sequence derives from a human donor who received a COVID-19 vaccine.

CDR3 nucleotide sequence: TGCGCCAGCAGCTTCTCCCCTCCGGGGCTCACAGATACGCAGTATTTT. Its translation is CASSFSPPGLTDTQYF. The chain has TRBV5-1 and TRBJ2-3; either TRBD1 or TRBD2 may fit D (5 bases each). Trimming took off 2 bases at V and 2 bases at J, with 15 bases between the two ends. CDR3 length: 16 amino acids. The germline gives CDR1 SGHRS, CDR2 YFSETQ.